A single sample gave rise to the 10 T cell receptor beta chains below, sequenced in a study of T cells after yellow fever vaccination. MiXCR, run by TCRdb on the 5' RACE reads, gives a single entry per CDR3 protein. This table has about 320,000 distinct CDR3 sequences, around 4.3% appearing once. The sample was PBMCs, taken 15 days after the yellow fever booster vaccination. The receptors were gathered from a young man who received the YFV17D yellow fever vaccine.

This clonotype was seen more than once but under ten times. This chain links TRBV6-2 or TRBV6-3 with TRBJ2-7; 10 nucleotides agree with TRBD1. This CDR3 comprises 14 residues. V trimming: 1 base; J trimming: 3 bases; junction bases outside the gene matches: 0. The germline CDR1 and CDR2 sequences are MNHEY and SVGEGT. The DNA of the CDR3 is TGTGCCAGCAGTTACTGGGACAGGGGCTACGAGCAGTACTTC. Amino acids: CASSYWDRGYEQYF.

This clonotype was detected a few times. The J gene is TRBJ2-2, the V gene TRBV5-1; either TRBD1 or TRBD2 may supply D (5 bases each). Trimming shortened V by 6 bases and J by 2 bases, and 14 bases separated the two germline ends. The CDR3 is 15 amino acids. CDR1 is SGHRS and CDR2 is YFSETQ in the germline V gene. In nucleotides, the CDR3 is TGCGCCAGCACGGGACCGGGTCCCAACACCGGGGAGCTGTTTTTT. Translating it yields CASTGPGPNTGELFF.

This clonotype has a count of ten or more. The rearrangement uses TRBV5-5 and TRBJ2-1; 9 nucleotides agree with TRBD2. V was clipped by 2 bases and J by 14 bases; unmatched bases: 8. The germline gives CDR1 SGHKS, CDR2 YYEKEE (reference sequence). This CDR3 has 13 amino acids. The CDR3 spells CASSFLAGGPEFF. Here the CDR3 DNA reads TGTGCCAGCAGCTTTCTTGCGGGGGGGCCGGAGTTCTTC.

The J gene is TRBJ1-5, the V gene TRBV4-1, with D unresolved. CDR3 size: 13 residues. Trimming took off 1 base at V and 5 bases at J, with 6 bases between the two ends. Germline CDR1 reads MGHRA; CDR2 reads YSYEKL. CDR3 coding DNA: TGCGCCAGCAGCCAAGCTCCGCATCAGCCCCAGCATTTT. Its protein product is CASSQAPHQPQHF.

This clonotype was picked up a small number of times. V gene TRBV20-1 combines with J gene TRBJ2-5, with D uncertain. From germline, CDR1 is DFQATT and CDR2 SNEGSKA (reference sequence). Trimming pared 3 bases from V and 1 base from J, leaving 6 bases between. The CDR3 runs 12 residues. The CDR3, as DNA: TGCAGTGCTAGCGTCAGCCAAGAGACCCAGTACTTC. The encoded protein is CSASVSQETQYF.

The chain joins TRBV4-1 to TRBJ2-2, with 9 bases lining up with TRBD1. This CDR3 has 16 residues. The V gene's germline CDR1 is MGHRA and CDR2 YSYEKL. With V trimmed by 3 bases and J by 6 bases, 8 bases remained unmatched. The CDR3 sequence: CASSHPLGQGAGELFF. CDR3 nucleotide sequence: TGCGCCAGCAGCCATCCTTTGGGACAGGGCGCCGGGGAGCTGTTTTTT.

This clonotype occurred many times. The CDR3 region is CASSFNLGGSNEQFF. The CDR3 DNA reads as TGTGCCAGCAGCTTTAATTTAGGGGGTTCAAATGAGCAGTTCTTC. The chain recombines TRBV7-7 with TRBJ2-1; perhaps TRBD1 as D (6 bases). This CDR3 is built from 15 residues. The germline gives CDR1 SSHAT, CDR2 FNYEAQ (reference sequence). The V gene lost 3 bases and the J gene lost 7 bases, with 16 bases spanning the gap. Based on the CDR3 plus reference TRBV7-7 and TRBJ2-1, the full variable domain is GAGVSQSPRYKVTKRGQDVTLRCDPISSHATLYWYQQALGQGPEFLTYFNYEAQPDKSGLPSDRFSAERPEGSISTLTIQRTEQRDSAMYRCASSFNLGGSNEQFFGPGTRLTVL.

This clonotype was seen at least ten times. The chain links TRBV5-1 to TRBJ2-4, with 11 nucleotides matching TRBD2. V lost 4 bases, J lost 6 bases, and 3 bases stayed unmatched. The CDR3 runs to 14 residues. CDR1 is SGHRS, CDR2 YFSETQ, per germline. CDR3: CASSATSGGNIQYF. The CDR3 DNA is TGCGCCAGCAGCGCTACTAGCGGGGGAAACATTCAGTACTTC.

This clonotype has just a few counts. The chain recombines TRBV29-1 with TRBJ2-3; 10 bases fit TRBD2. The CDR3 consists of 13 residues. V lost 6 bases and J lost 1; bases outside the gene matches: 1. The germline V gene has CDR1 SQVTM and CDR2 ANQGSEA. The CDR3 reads CSVGTSGTDTQYF. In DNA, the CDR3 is TGCAGCGTGGGGACTAGCGGCACAGATACGCAGTATTTT.

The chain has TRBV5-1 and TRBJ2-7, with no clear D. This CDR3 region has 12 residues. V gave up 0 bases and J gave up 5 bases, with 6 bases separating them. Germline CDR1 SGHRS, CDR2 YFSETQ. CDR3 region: CASSLAFDEQYF. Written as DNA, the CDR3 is TGCGCCAGCAGCTTGGCTTTTGACGAGCAGTACTTC. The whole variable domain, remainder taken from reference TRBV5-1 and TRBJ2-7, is KAGVTQTPRYLIKTRGQQVTLSCSPISGHRSVSWYQQTPGQGLQFLFEYFSETQRNKGNFPGRFSGRQFSNSRSEMNVSTLELGDSALYLCASSLAFDEQYFGPGTRLTVT.